This TCR beta chain appears in the sequencing data of a study of T cell responses to AZD1222 COVID-19 vaccine. Study conclusions and caveats: Compared with day 0, the breadth and depth of the Spike-specific TCR repertoire rose significantly after two doses of AZD1222. Clonal diversity was possibly underestimated, and the donors were mostly white British, with more females.

To note about this clone: The antigen remains unidentified.

This CDR3 has 15 amino acids. V gave up 2 bases and J gave up 6 bases, with 15 bases separating them. Looked up from germline, CDR1 is MGHRA and CDR2 is YSYEKL. Investigators merged groups given second doses at roughly 4 or roughly 12 weeks. The assay was immunoSEQ multiplex PCR, and TCRdb's table has in-frame clones only and misses some. The sample gives 90,000 to 130,000 clones, about 87% of which show up once; 15% is in the top ten. The genes are TRBV4-1 and TRBJ2-3; no clear D. The input for sequencing was peripheral blood, taken 28 days after the second AZD1222 dose. This clonotype was sampled from an adult who received the AZD1222 COVID-19 vaccine. CDR3 sequence: CASSQLATQWDTQYF. The CDR3 nucleotides are TGCGCCAGCAGCCAACTGGCCACACAATGGGATACGCAGTATTTT.